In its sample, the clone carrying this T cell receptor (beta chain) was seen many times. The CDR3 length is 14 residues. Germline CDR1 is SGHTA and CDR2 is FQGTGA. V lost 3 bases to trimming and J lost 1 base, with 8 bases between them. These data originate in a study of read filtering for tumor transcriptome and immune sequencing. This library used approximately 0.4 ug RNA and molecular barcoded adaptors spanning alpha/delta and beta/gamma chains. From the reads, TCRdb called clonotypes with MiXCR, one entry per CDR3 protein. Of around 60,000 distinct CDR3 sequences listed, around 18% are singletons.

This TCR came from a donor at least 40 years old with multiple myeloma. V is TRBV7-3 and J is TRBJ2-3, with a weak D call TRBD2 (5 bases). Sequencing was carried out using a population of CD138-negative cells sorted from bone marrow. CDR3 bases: TGTGCCAGCAGCTTCGGACTCCGCACAGATACGCAGTATTTT. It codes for CASSFGLRTDTQYF.